This T cell receptor (beta chain) is from a study of response to subunit inactivated influenza vaccine. General observations from the study: Few new T cells, the authors suggested, are recruited by each seasonal influenza vaccination.

MiXCR, applied by TCRdb to the RT-PCR reads, yields one record per CDR3 protein. The repertoire consists of under 850,000 distinct CDR3 sequences, with roughly 20% occurring once and the leading ten covering roughly a tenth. For this clonotype: Its antigen is unknown.

The ends were cut back, 0 bases at V and 8 bases at J, with 8 bases in the middle. CDR3 size: 12 residues. From germline, CDR1 is MNHNS and CDR2 SASEGT. The rearrangement links TRBV6-1 to TRBJ2-7; D remains unclear. The material was PBMCs from blood, obtained 4 to 6 days after vaccination. The source is a man over 45 who received an inactivated influenza vaccine. The CDR3 here is CASSEARGQQYF. CDR3 DNA sequence: TGTGCCAGCAGTGAAGCGAGAGGTCAGCAGTACTTC.